This T cell receptor beta chain was sequenced in a study of blood T cell repertoires in COVID-19. Study overall: Acute and convalescent COVID-19 specimens originated in the United States, Italy and Spain. The cDNA or gDNA used as material had been derived from T cells, B-cell-depleted T cells, or PBMCs.

The CDR3 has 14 residues. Trimming at V came to 11 bases and at J to 5 bases, leaving 8 bases not matched to a gene. Germline V gives CDR1 MDHEN, CDR2 SYDVKM. Under the authors' procedure: Counts of nucleated cells, estimated from reference gene primer amplification, were obtained. The repertoire was sequenced with immunoSEQ multiplex PCR; TCRdb's copy has only in-frame clones and lacks some. V and J calls and clone size are copied from that table; D and trimming were computed from the DNA. The profile shows under 200,000 clones, more than 75% of them singletons. The sequenced sample was peripheral blood. This receptor was identified in a man aged 40-49 years with active or convalescent COVID-19. This chain connects TRBV28 to TRBJ1-4; 10 nucleotides match TRBD1. The DNA of the CDR3 is TGTGCCGGACGCTCGGGACAGGGGAATGAAAAACTGTTTTTT. This codes for CAGRSGQGNEKLFF.